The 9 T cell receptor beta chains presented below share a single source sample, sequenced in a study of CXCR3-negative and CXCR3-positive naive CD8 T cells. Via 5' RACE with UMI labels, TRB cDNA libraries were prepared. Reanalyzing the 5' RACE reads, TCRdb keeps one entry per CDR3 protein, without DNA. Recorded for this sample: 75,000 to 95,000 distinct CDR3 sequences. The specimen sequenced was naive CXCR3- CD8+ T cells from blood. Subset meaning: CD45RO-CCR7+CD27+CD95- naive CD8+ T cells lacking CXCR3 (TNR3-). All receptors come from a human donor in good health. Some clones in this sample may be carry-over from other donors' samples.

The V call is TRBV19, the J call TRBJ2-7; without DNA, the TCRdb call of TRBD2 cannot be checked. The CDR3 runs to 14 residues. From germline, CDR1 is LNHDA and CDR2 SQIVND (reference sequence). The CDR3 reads CASATSGTSYEQYF.

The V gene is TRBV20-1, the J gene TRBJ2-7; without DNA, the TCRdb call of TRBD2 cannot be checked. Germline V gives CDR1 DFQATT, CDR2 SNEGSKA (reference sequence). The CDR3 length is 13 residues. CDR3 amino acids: CSAGSGSGYEQYF.

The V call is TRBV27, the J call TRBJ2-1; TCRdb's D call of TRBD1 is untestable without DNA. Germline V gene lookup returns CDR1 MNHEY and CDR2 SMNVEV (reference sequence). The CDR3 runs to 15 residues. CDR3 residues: CASRSPGTGDREQFF.

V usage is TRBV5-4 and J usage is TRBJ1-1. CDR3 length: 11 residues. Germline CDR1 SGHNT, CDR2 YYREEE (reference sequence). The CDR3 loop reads CASSFEDEAFF.

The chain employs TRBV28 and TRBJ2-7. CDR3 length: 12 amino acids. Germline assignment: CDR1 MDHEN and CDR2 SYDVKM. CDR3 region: CASSSGLGEQYF.

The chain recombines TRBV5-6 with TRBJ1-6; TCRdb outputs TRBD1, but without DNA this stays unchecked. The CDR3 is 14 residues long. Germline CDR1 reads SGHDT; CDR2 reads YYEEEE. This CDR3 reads CASTGGIYNSPLHF.

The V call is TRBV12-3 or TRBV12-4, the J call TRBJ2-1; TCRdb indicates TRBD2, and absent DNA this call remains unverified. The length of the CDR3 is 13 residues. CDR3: CASSRLVGSEQFF.

CDR3 amino acids: CASSPHPYEETQYF. The chain uses TRBV11-2 and TRBJ2-5. CDR1 SGHAT and CDR2 FQNNGV come from the germline V gene. CDR3 length: 14 amino acids.

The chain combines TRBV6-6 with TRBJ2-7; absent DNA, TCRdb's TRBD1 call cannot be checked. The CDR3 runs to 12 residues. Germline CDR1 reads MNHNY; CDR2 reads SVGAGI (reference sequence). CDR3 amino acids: CASSSLGHEQYF.